This T cell receptor beta chain was observed in a study of cytomegalovirus exposure and HLA in healthy donors. Looking at the study overall: T cells numbering around 180 million yielded 95 million to 140 million unique TCR beta sequences in an earlier analysis.

Amplification used 60 Vbeta primers and 13 Jbeta primers. Method: immunoSEQ multiplex PCR; TCRdb's copy keeps in-frame clones and lacks some. The data hold roughly 150,000 clones, with less than 90% observed a single time. Findings and limits, study-wide: Earlier analysis yielded a pattern in which most TCR beta V segments were productive about 90% or about 30% of the time.

This clone has a single count. What it recognizes is unknown. Germline V CDR1 and CDR2: PRHDT, FYEKMQ (reference sequence). V lost 5 bases and J lost 1; bases outside the gene matches: 8. CDR3 length: 18 residues. Donors in the study were healthy people who gave bone marrow. The J gene is TRBJ2-3, the V gene TRBV13; 14 positions match TRBD2. The TCR was taken from a man aged 25-45 years in good health and CMV-seronegative. Specimen: PBMCs. CDR3 region: CASSPTSGRVGGTDTQYF. The CDR3 DNA is TGTGCCAGCAGCCCGACTAGCGGGAGGGTAGGGGGCACAGATACGCAGTATTTT.